Described below is a single T cell receptor beta chain sequence and its context. This specimen belongs to a study of blood T cell repertoires in COVID-19. Study in general: PBMCs, B-cell-depleted T cells, or T cells provided the cDNA or gDNA that made up the material.

The CDR3 runs to 14 residues. Germline V gene data show CDR1 as LGHDT and CDR2 as YNNKEL (reference sequence). V was clipped by 3 bases and J by 5 bases, with 14 bases between them. Original data processing: Reference gene primer amplification in the assay estimated nucleated cell counts. Sequencing used immunoSEQ multiplex PCR; TCRdb keeps in-frame clones, though not all of them. D and trimming were read from the DNA, whereas the V and J calls and clone size are those reported in that table. Of about 140,000 clones in the sample, around 86% were seen once. This TCR was recovered from a human donor in a cohort sampled during active COVID-19. Sequenced sample: peripheral blood. The chain links TRBV3-1 (or the pseudogene TRBV3-2) to TRBJ2-7; D is undetermined. The CDR3 is CASSHQPTTNEQYF. CDR3 sequence (DNA): TGTGCCAGCAGCCATCAGCCGACCACTAACGAGCAGTACTTC.